The 32 T cell receptor beta chains given below trace back to one sample, sequenced in a study of cytomegalovirus exposure and HLA in healthy donors. Vbeta (60) and Jbeta (13) primers were used in the PCR. Libraries were prepared by immunoSEQ multiplex PCR; TCRdb keeps only in-frame clonotypes and omits some of them. The sample carries about 150,000 clones, 80% recorded once. Sequenced sample: PBMCs. The source is a man aged 25 to 40 in good health and CMV-seropositive.

V is TRBV6-1 and J is TRBJ2-2; a possible D gene is TRBD2 (5 bases). CDR1 and CDR2 (germline): MNHNS, SASEGT. V gave up 5 bases and J gave up 5 bases, with 15 bases separating them. The CDR3 is 15 amino acids. The CDR3: CASSWTFEGTGELFF. DNA of the CDR3: TGTGCCAGCAGTTGGACCTTTGAGGGTACCGGGGAGCTGTTTTTT.

V and J are TRBV9 and TRBJ1-2; weak D call: TRBD1 (6 bases). This CDR3 region has 13 residues. Germline V gives CDR1 SGDLS, CDR2 YYNGEE. Trimming removed 3 bases from V and 5 bases from J, with 11 bases in between. CDR3 residues: CASSAEQGYGYTF. In DNA, the CDR3 is TGTGCCAGCAGCGCGGAGCAGGGGTATGGCTACACCTTC.

J is TRBJ2-1 and V is TRBV5-5; 8 bases line up with TRBD2. This CDR3 is built from 13 residues. V shed 6 bases, J shed 7 bases, and the junction held 6 bases outside the gene matches. Germline CDR1 and CDR2: SGHKS and YYEKEE (reference sequence). The CDR3 DNA is TGTGCCAGCACCGGGGGGGGGCGGAATGAGCAGTTCTTC. It translates to CASTGGGRNEQFF.

This chain connects TRBV28 to TRBJ1-2; 9 bases match TRBD1. Looked up from germline, CDR1 is MDHEN and CDR2 is SYDVKM. This CDR3 region has 13 residues. The trim removed 10 bases at V and 2 bases at J, leaving 5 bases unmatched. CDR3 sequence: CATTGQGNYGYTF. Written as DNA, the CDR3 is TGTGCCACCACGGGACAGGGAAACTATGGCTACACCTTC.

The chain carries TRBV7-2 and TRBJ2-2; 10 bases map to TRBD2. This CDR3 region has 18 residues. Unmatched junction bases numbered 15, after V lost 5 bases and J lost 6 bases. Germline V gene data show CDR1 as SGHTA and CDR2 as FQGNSA. CDR3 sequence reads: CASSLNIGTSASAGELFF. The CDR3 region has the DNA TGTGCCAGCAGCCTTAATATCGGGACTAGCGCTTCGGCCGGGGAGCTGTTTTTT. Drawing the rest from reference TRBV7-2 and TRBJ2-2, the complete variable domain is GAGVSQSPSNKVTEKGKDVELRCDPISGHTALYWYRQSLGQGLEFLIYFQGNSAPDKSGLPSDRFSAERTGGSVSTLTIQRTQQEDSAVYLCASSLNIGTSASAGELFFGEGSRLTVL.

Written as DNA, the CDR3 is TGTGCCAGCAGGATAGACAGGGGATCTGACACCGGGGAGCTGTTTTTT. Translated, it gives CASRIDRGSDTGELFF. This chain links TRBV27 with TRBJ2-2, with 8 bases identical to TRBD1. The CDR3 spans 16 residues. The V and J ends lost 6 bases and 3 bases, in that order; junction bases with no gene match: 9. The germline CDR1 and CDR2 sequences are MNHEY and SMNVEV (reference sequence).

This clone was counted between two and nine times. The V gene is TRBV6-5, the J gene TRBJ2-1; TRBD1 is a possible D gene (6 bases). From germline, CDR1 is MNHEY and CDR2 SVGAGI. V was pared by 8 bases and J by 5 bases, with 13 bases between. This CDR3 comprises 13 residues. This CDR3 is CASRGQGNNEQFF. The CDR3 nucleotides are TGTGCCAGCCGAGGGCAGGGGAACAATGAGCAGTTCTTC.

V gene TRBV7-2 combines with J gene TRBJ2-2, with TRBD2 matching over 8 bases. CDR1 and CDR2 from the germline V gene are SGHTA and FQGNSA. V shed 5 bases, J shed 0 bases, and the junction held 5 bases outside the gene matches. The CDR3 runs to 16 residues. The CDR3 DNA is TGTGCCAGCAGCGCACCGGGACTAGCGAACACCGGGGAGCTGTTTTTT. Protein sequence: CASSAPGLANTGELFF.

The CDR3 DNA reads TGTGCCAGTAGTATCTCGGGGGGCGCATCCTGCACCTTC. Protein sequence: CASSISGGASCTF. The rearrangement uses TRBV19 and TRBJ1-2; D perhaps matches TRBD1 (6 bases). There are 13 residues in the CDR3. Germline V gives CDR1 LNHDA, CDR2 SQIVND (reference sequence). V dropped 3 bases and J dropped 13 bases, with 18 bases sitting between them.

This clone was seen more than once but under ten times. The chain links TRBV4-2 to TRBJ2-6; a weak D match, TRBD1 (6 bases). Germline values: CDR1 LGHNA, CDR2 YNFKEQ. Trimming cost V 0 bases and J 0 bases, with 9 bases left between them. This CDR3 contains 17 residues. CDR3 nucleotides: TGTGCCAGCAGCCAAGATGGGGACAACTCTGGGGCCAACGTCCTGACTTTC. This encodes CASSQDGDNSGANVLTF.

The V call is TRBV6-1, the J call TRBJ1-1; tentatively, D is TRBD1 (5 bases). Per germline, CDR1 MNHNS and CDR2 SASEGT. The CDR3 sequence is 14 residues long. Deletions cut 2 bases from V and 5 bases from J, with 12 bases between. DNA of the CDR3: TGTGCCAGCAGTGAAAACGCAGGGTGGACTGAAGCTTTCTTT. Its protein is CASSENAGWTEAFF.

The rearrangement joins TRBV28 to TRBJ2-1; 8 nucleotides line up with TRBD1. This CDR3 is 15 amino acids long. Looked up from germline, CDR1 is MDHEN and CDR2 is SYDVKM. The junction had 5 bases not matched to a gene; V was cut back by 6 bases and J by 1 base. CDR3 residues: CASSQQGGSYNEQFF. The CDR3 DNA follows: TGTGCCAGCAGCCAACAGGGGGGATCCTACAATGAGCAGTTCTTC. The full variable domain, its missing parts supplied by reference TRBV28 and TRBJ2-1, is DVKVTQSSRYLVKRTGEKVFLECVQDMDHENMFWYRQDPGLGLRLIYFSYDVKMKEKGDIPEGYSVSREKKERFSLILESASTNQTSMYLCASSQQGGSYNEQFFGPGTRLTVL.

The chain carries TRBV7-2 and TRBJ2-1; 8 bases line up with TRBD2. CDR3 size: 15 residues. V trimming: 4 bases; J trimming: 15 bases; junction bases outside the gene matches: 17. Germline V gives CDR1 SGHTA, CDR2 FQGNSA. The CDR3 nucleotides read TGTGCCAGCAGCTCAACGGACAGCGGGGGCCGTGCGTGGTTCTTC. This translates into CASSSTDSGGRAWFF.

This chain links TRBV10-1 with TRBJ2-1; 8 bases agree with TRBD2. The CDR3 has 16 amino acids. Losses at the gene ends were 6 bases for V and 5 bases for J; bases not matched to a gene: 12. Germline values: CDR1 WNHNN, CDR2 SYGVQD (reference sequence). Here the CDR3 DNA reads TGCGCCAGCAGCGGAGGAACTAGCGGAATACACAATGAGCAGTTCTTC. This encodes CASSGGTSGIHNEQFF.

This clone showed up just a few times. The same CDR3 also results from other DNA sequences found in this sample. The chain has TRBV6-1 and TRBJ2-7, with D hard to call. This CDR3 is 11 amino acids long. Germline V CDR1 and CDR2: MNHNS, SASEGT. Trimming took off 3 bases at V and 3 bases at J, with 3 bases between the two ends. The DNA for the CDR3 is TGTGCCAGCAGTGATTACTACGAGCAGTACTTC. Translated: CASSDYYEQYF.

The chain is built from TRBV4-2 and TRBJ2-1; 10 bases are a match to TRBD2. Per germline, CDR1 LGHNA and CDR2 YNFKEQ. CDR3 length: 15 amino acids. V gave up 4 bases and J gave up 7 bases; unmatched junction bases: 7. The CDR3 nucleotides are TGTGCCAGCAGCCCCCTAGCGGGAGCCCTTAATGAGCAGTTCTTC. Protein product: CASSPLAGALNEQFF.

The chain is built from TRBV30 and TRBJ2-5; a weak D match, TRBD2 (6 bases). Trimming stripped 1 base from V and 2 bases from J, with 14 bases between. Germline V gene sequence: CDR1 GTSNPN, CDR2 SVGIG (reference sequence). This CDR3 is 15 amino acids long. Written as DNA, the CDR3 is TGTGCCTGGAGTGCCGGCGGGGCGGGTCAAGAGACCCAGTACTTC. This gives the protein CAWSAGGAGQETQYF. The full variable domain, completed using reference TRBV30 and TRBJ2-5, is SQTIHQWPATLVQPVGSPLSLECTVEGTSNPNLYWYRQAAGRGLQLLFYSVGIGQISSEVPQNLSASRPQDRQFILSSKKLLLSDSGFYLCAWSAGGAGQETQYFGPGTRLLVL.

The rearrangement uses TRBV5-1 and TRBJ2-1, with TRBD1 matching 7 bases. The CDR3 runs to 14 residues. Germline loops: CDR1 SGHRS, CDR2 YFSETQ. Trimming at V came to 4 bases and at J to 5 bases, leaving 6 bases not matched to a gene. The CDR3 reads CASSVQGDHNEQFF. In DNA, the CDR3 is TGCGCCAGCAGCGTCCAGGGGGATCACAATGAGCAGTTCTTC.

V gene TRBV19 combines with J gene TRBJ2-7; 8 nucleotides line up with TRBD2. The V gene's germline CDR1 is LNHDA and CDR2 SQIVND (reference sequence). The CDR3 runs 15 residues. J lost 0 bases, V lost 7 bases, and 8 bases had no gene match. Written as DNA, the CDR3 is TGTGCCAGTATTACGGGGGGGGCGTACTCCTACGAGCAGTACTTC. Encoded protein: CASITGGAYSYEQYF.

The rearrangement joins TRBV4-1 to TRBJ2-7; 11 positions agree with TRBD1. CDR3 length: 15 residues. Germline assignment: CDR1 MGHRA and CDR2 YSYEKL. Trimming at V came to 3 bases and at J to 4 bases, leaving 5 bases not matched to a gene. The CDR3 is CASSHGTGGWYEQYF. The CDR3 DNA follows: TGCGCCAGCAGCCACGGGACAGGGGGTTGGTACGAGCAGTACTTC.

The chain recombines TRBV11-2 with TRBJ1-2; 11 bases are shared with TRBD1. CDR1 SGHAT and CDR2 FQNNGV come from the germline V gene. The V gene end was trimmed by 3 bases and the J gene end by 7 bases; junction bases not matched to a gene: 1. This CDR3 is built from 13 residues. The CDR3 DNA follows: TGTGCCAGCAGCTTCGGGACAGGGGGTGGCTACACCTTC. This gives the protein CASSFGTGGGYTF.

The rearrangement links TRBV11-2 to TRBJ2-5; 14 positions agree with TRBD2. Germline CDR1 reads SGHAT; CDR2 reads FQNNGV. The J segment lost 7 bases and the V segment lost 4 bases, leaving 11 bases of the junction unmatched. The CDR3 is 17 residues long. CDR3 region: CASSSRGLAGELGTQYF. The CDR3, as DNA: TGTGCCAGCAGCTCCCGGGGACTAGCGGGAGAGTTGGGGACCCAGTACTTC.

The sample holds a few counts of this clone. V and J are TRBV5-1 and TRBJ1-1; 8 bases are a match to TRBD1. This CDR3 comprises 16 residues. Germline V gives CDR1 SGHRS, CDR2 YFSETQ. J lost 1 base, V lost 0 bases, and 5 bases had no gene match. CDR3: CASSLDGQGGNTEAFF. CDR3 coding DNA: TGCGCCAGCAGCTTGGACGGACAGGGTGGGAACACTGAAGCTTTCTTT.

The chain uses TRBV6-1 and TRBJ2-1; 10 nucleotides line up with TRBD2. The CDR3 totals 17 residues. Germline V gene sequence: CDR1 MNHNS, CDR2 SASEGT. The V gene end was trimmed by 6 bases and the J gene end by 4 bases; junction bases not matched to a gene: 12. The CDR3 spells CASREKQGSGGYNEQFF. The CDR3 DNA is TGTGCCAGCAGGGAAAAACAGGGTAGCGGGGGGTACAATGAGCAGTTCTTC.

V usage is TRBV6-5 and J usage is TRBJ2-5, with a tentative D call TRBD1 (6 bases). The CDR3 totals 14 residues. The V gene lost 2 bases and the J gene lost 4 bases, with 11 bases spanning the gap. CDR1 is MNHEY, CDR2 SVGAGI, per germline. CDR3 residues: CASSYIQGGETQYF. The DNA of the CDR3 is TGTGCCAGCAGTTACATACAGGGCGGAGAGACCCAGTACTTC.

This chain links TRBV2 with TRBJ1-1, with a weak D call TRBD1 (6 bases). CDR1 SNHLY and CDR2 FYNNEI come from the germline V gene. V was trimmed by 3 bases and J by 1 base, leaving 18 bases between them. CDR3 length equals 17 residues. The CDR3, as DNA: TGTGCCAGCAGTGATTTGGCAGGGGATGGTAGGAACACTGAAGCTTTCTTT. It encodes CASSDLAGDGRNTEAFF.

The rearrangement links TRBV13 to TRBJ2-2, with TRBD2 matching 7 bases. Losses at the gene ends were 5 bases for V and 2 bases for J; bases not matched to a gene: 11. In germline, CDR1 is PRHDT, CDR2 FYEKMQ (reference sequence). The CDR3 is 17 amino acids. The CDR3: CASSRLAKRTNTGELFF. The CDR3 DNA sequence: TGTGCCAGCAGCCGACTAGCCAAAAGGACCAACACCGGGGAGCTGTTTTTT.

The J gene is TRBJ2-1, the V gene TRBV4-2; D is uncertain. CDR1 and CDR2 (germline): LGHNA, YNFKEQ. The CDR3 length is 15 residues. Trimming pared 0 bases from V and 6 bases from J, leaving 12 bases between. The CDR3 region is CASSQDLLLANEQFF. The CDR3 DNA is TGTGCCAGCAGCCAAGATCTCCTACTCGCCAATGAGCAGTTCTTC.

The V and J genes are TRBV5-1 and TRBJ1-4, with unresolved D. The CDR3 contains 14 residues. V was trimmed by 0 bases and J by 6 bases, leaving 9 bases between them. From germline, CDR1 is SGHRS and CDR2 YFSETQ. In nucleotides, the CDR3 is TGCGCCAGCAGCTTGGGATCCACAGATGAAAAACTGTTTTTT. Translated, it gives CASSLGSTDEKLFF.

About this clone itself: The identical CDR3 is also encoded by other nucleotide sequences in the sample. The chain links TRBV11-2 to TRBJ2-1; the D gene is possibly TRBD2 (5 bases). This CDR3 spans 15 amino acids. V was trimmed by 1 base and J by 0 bases, leaving 7 bases between them. The germline V gene encodes CDR1 SGHAT and CDR2 FQNNGV. The DNA for the CDR3 is TGTGCCAGCAGCTTAGGAGGGAGCTCCTACAATGAGCAGTTCTTC. Translating it yields CASSLGGSSYNEQFF. The full variable domain, rest sourced from reference TRBV11-2 and TRBJ2-1, is EAGVAQSPRYKIIEKRQSVAFWCNPISGHATLYWYQQILGQGPKLLIQFQNNGVVDDSQLPKDRFSAERLKGVDSTLKIQPAKLEDSAVYLCASSLGGSSYNEQFFGPGTRLTVL.

The chain is built from TRBV30 and TRBJ2-1, with TRBD2 as a possible D gene (5 bases). The length of the CDR3 is 13 residues. Germline V gene data show CDR1 as GTSNPN and CDR2 as SVGIG (reference sequence). V was pared by 5 bases and J by 5 bases, with 13 bases between. The CDR3 DNA reads TGTGCCTGGTCCCGGACTCGTAACAATGAGCAGTTCTTC. It encodes CAWSRTRNNEQFF.

The gene calls are TRBV12-5 and TRBJ2-1, with TRBD1 matching 10 bases. With 6 bases clipped from V and 6 bases from J, the junction kept 8 bases outside the gene matches. Germline-derived CDR1 and CDR2 are LGHNT and FRNRAP. The CDR3 is made up of 15 amino acids. CDR3 DNA sequence: TGTGCTAGTGGGGCCCGGGACAGGGGTCGCAATGAGCAGTTCTTC. This gives the protein CASGARDRGRNEQFF.